These 27 T cell receptor beta chains originate from one sample sequenced in a study of T cells in Graves' hyperthyroidism and ophthalmopathy. Amplified TCR beta CDR3 regions came from RNA transcripts. The HTBI primer set drove a first-round RT-PCR of the TCR CDR3. One entry per CDR3 protein results from TCRdb running MiXCR on the multiplex PCR reads. The repertoire consists of a few hundred thousand distinct CDR3 sequences, with around 46% occurring once and the leading ten covering about 7.8%. The sample comprised peripheral blood or thyroid tissue (not recorded which). These receptors were obtained from a woman aged 18-29 years with Graves' hyperthyroidism.

The CDR3 spells CASGEGLADTQYF. DNA for the CDR3: TGTGCCAGCGGCGAGGGACTCGCCGATACGCAGTACTTC. The chain joins TRBV7-3 to TRBJ2-5; D might be TRBD2 (6 bases). This CDR3 comprises 13 residues. CDR1 and CDR2 from the germline V gene are SGHTA and FQGTGA. V lost 8 bases, J lost 11 bases, and 21 bases lay in between.

This clonotype was recorded many times. The chain employs TRBV19 and TRBJ2-7; 9 positions match TRBD1. After removal of 10 bases from V and 1 base from J, the junction contained 5 bases not matched to a gene. This CDR3 contains 13 residues. Germline CDR1 is LNHDA and CDR2 is SQIVND (reference sequence). The CDR3 spells CATRDRASYEQYF. The CDR3 DNA reads as TGTGCCACCCGGGACAGGGCTTCCTACGAGCAGTACTTC. Filled out from reference TRBV19 and TRBJ2-7, the complete variable domain reads DGGITQSPKYLFRKEGQNVTLSCEQNLNHDAMYWYRQDPGQGLRLIYYSQIVNDFQKGDIAEGYSVSREKKESFPLTVTSAQKNPTAFYLCATRDRASYEQYFGPGTRLTVT.

The rearrangement links TRBV10-3 to TRBJ1-1; D gene ambiguous. The CDR3 has 8 residues. CDR1 is ENHRY and CDR2 is SYGVKD in the germline V gene. Trimming stripped 8 bases from V and 13 bases from J, with 8 bases between. The CDR3 DNA reads TGTGCCATCCCCCAGGATTTCTTT. Amino acids: CAIPQDFF.

In this sample, this clonotype turned up many times. The V call is TRBV5-1, the J call TRBJ2-5; 7 bases match TRBD1. J lost 5 bases, V lost 2 bases, and 6 bases had no gene match. This CDR3 contains 14 residues. Per germline, CDR1 SGHRS and CDR2 YFSETQ. For the CDR3, the DNA is TGCGCCAGCAGCTTCACAGGGGCAGGGGAGACCCAGTACTTC. Translating it yields CASSFTGAGETQYF. Supplemented by reference TRBV5-1 and TRBJ2-5, the full variable domain reads KAGVTQTPRYLIKTRGQQVTLSCSPISGHRSVSWYQQTPGQGLQFLFEYFSETQRNKGNFPGRFSGRQFSNSRSEMNVSTLELGDSALYLCASSFTGAGETQYFGPGTRLLVL.

This clonotype was detected once. The chain joins TRBV7-9 to TRBJ1-3; 9 nucleotides match TRBD1. The CDR3 has 14 residues. Germline assignment: CDR1 SEHNR and CDR2 FQNEAQ (reference sequence). J was trimmed by 7 bases and V by 5 bases; bases with no gene match: 6. CDR3 nucleotides: TGTGCCAGCAGCGTAACCGGGACAGGGAACACCATATATTTT. Protein product: CASSVTGTGNTIYF.

J is TRBJ2-3 and V is TRBV10-3; possible D gene TRBD2, 6 bases. CDR1 ENHRY and CDR2 SYGVKD come from the germline V gene. The CDR3 sequence is 14 residues long. V lost 4 bases to trimming and J lost 4 bases, with 12 bases between them. The CDR3 DNA reads as TGTGCCATCAGTGTTGGGAGGCGCGCAGATACGCAGTATTTT. This sequence encodes CAISVGRRADTQYF.

The V call is TRBV20-1, the J call TRBJ2-7; 7 positions agree with TRBD2. The CDR3 totals 15 residues. Germline loops: CDR1 DFQATT, CDR2 SNEGSKA (reference sequence). V lost 5 bases to trimming and J lost 0 bases; unmatched junction nucleotides: 10. CDR3 region: CSARRGGGSSYEQYF. CDR3 nucleotide sequence: TGCAGTGCTCGAAGGGGCGGGGGAAGCTCCTACGAGCAGTACTTC.

This clonotype was counted at least ten times. V and J are TRBV2 and TRBJ1-2; a possible D gene is TRBD1 (6 bases). Germline-derived CDR1 and CDR2 are SNHLY and FYNNEI. Trimming left V 2 bases short and J 5 bases short, with 12 bases between. The CDR3 runs to 14 residues. CDR3 DNA sequence: TGTGCCAGCAGTGAAAACAGGGTGGAGTATGGCTACACCTTC. Residues: CASSENRVEYGYTF.

The genes are TRBV29-1 and TRBJ2-3, with D possibly being TRBD2 (6 bases). The germline CDR1 and CDR2 sequences are SQVTM and ANQGSEA. V was clipped by 4 bases and J by 2 bases, with 10 bases between them. The CDR3 has 13 residues. CDR3 region: CSVVGGVTDTQYF. The CDR3 DNA reads TGCAGCGTTGTTGGAGGGGTCACAGATACGCAGTATTTT.

The table lists this clonotype with many counts. The chain joins TRBV11-3 to TRBJ2-7; TRBD2 agrees at 8 bases. The CDR3 consists of 14 residues. The germline gives CDR1 SGHNT, CDR2 YENEEA. V dropped 5 bases and J dropped 2; count of bases not matched to a gene: 5. The CDR3 spells CASSLRRGAYEQYF. The CDR3 region has the DNA TGTGCCAGCAGCCTACGGCGGGGGGCCTACGAGCAGTACTTC. The variable domain in full, with the rest retrieved from reference TRBV11-3 and TRBJ2-7, is EAGVVQSPRYKIIEKKQPVAFWCNPISGHNTLYWYLQNLGQGPELLIRYENEEAVDDSQLPKDRFSAERLKGVDSTLKIQPAELGDSAVYLCASSLRRGAYEQYFGPGTRLTVT.

In its sample, this clonotype was seen many times. This chain joins TRBV7-8 and TRBJ1-2; 11 bases map to TRBD1. Looked up from germline, CDR1 is SGHVS and CDR2 is FQNEAQ. The CDR3 has 14 residues. V lost 5 bases and J lost 7; bases outside the gene matches: 6. The CDR3 loop is CASSPGQGAGGYTF. CDR3 in DNA: TGTGCCAGCAGCCCCGGACAGGGGGCAGGTGGCTACACCTTC.

The genes are TRBV19 and TRBJ2-7, with 9 bases identical to TRBD1. Germline CDR1 LNHDA, CDR2 SQIVND (reference sequence). The CDR3 length is 13 residues. The V gene end was trimmed by 3 bases and the J gene end by 6 bases; junction bases not matched to a gene: 3. This chain's CDR3 is CASSMGQGSEQYF. The DNA for the CDR3 is TGTGCCAGTAGTATGGGACAGGGTAGCGAGCAGTACTTC.

This clonotype came up many times. The chain joins TRBV19 to TRBJ2-6; 11 bases align to TRBD1. The V gene's germline CDR1 is LNHDA and CDR2 SQIVND (reference sequence). The CDR3 covers 16 residues. Trimming cost V 11 bases and J 0 bases; bases outside gene matches: 6. The CDR3 nucleotides read TGTGCCTCTAGGGACAGGGGGTCCTCTGGGGCCAACGTCCTGACTTTC. Encoded protein: CASRDRGSSGANVLTF.

The chain links TRBV24-1 to TRBJ2-5; 12 positions agree with TRBD2. The V gene's germline CDR1 is KGHDR and CDR2 SFDVKD. V was clipped by 1 base and J by 1 base; unmatched bases: 6. This CDR3 region has 18 residues. CDR3 sequence reads: CATSDLRGTSGFQETQYF. The CDR3 DNA follows: TGTGCCACCAGTGATTTAAGAGGGACTAGCGGGTTCCAAGAGACCCAGTACTTC.

J is TRBJ1-6 and V is TRBV10-3; D possibly corresponds to TRBD1 (6 bases). The V gene's germline CDR1 is ENHRY and CDR2 SYGVKD. Trimming pared 7 bases from V and 10 bases from J, leaving 17 bases between. The CDR3 runs 14 residues. The DNA of the CDR3 is TGTGCCATCACGCCGGGGCAGGGGTGGTCACCCCTCCACTTT. Translating gives CAITPGQGWSPLHF.

The V and J genes are TRBV4-3 and TRBJ2-1; D is unresolved. This CDR3 contains 14 residues. V lost 0 bases, J lost 4 bases, and 7 bases lay in between. In germline, CDR1 is LGHNA, CDR2 YSLEER. CDR3 residues: CASSQDYVYNEQFF. CDR3 bases: TGCGCCAGCAGCCAAGATTACGTGTACAATGAGCAGTTCTTC.

The gene calls are TRBV29-1 and TRBJ1-2; 8 nucleotides line up with TRBD1. CDR1 and CDR2 (germline): SQVTM, ANQGSEA. J gave up 7 bases and V 6 bases, and 7 bases lay outside the gene matches. The CDR3 covers 12 residues. The CDR3 sequence: CSVVQGESGYTF. The CDR3 region has the DNA TGCAGCGTCGTACAGGGGGAATCTGGCTACACCTTC. Together with reference TRBV29-1 and TRBJ1-2, the CDR3 gives the full variable domain: SAVISQKPSRDICQRGTSLTIQCQVDSQVTMMFWYRQQPGQSLTLIATANQGSEATYESGFVIDKFPISRPNLTFSTLTVSNMSPEDSSIYLCSVVQGESGYTFGSGTRLTVV.

At least ten counts were recorded for this clonotype. This sequence joins TRBV7-3 and TRBJ2-5; TRBD1 agrees at 7 bases. The germline V gene encodes CDR1 SGHTA and CDR2 FQGTGA. J lost 6 bases, V lost 5 bases, and 6 bases had no gene match. The CDR3 totals 13 residues. Here the CDR3 DNA reads TGTGCCAGCAGCATCGACAGGGTACAGACCCAGTACTTC. Protein: CASSIDRVQTQYF. The variable domain in full, completed from reference TRBV7-3 and TRBJ2-5, reads GAGVSQTPSNKVTEKGKYVELRCDPISGHTALYWYRQSLGQGPEFLIYFQGTGAADDSGLPNDRFFAVRPEGSVSTLKIQRTERGDSAVYLCASSIDRVQTQYFGPGTRLLVL.

Regarding this clonotype: This sequence may be a read error, since a much larger clone differs from it by one base. The V gene is TRBV12-3 or TRBV12-4, the J gene TRBJ2-2; 12 positions agree with TRBD2. V was clipped by 6 bases and J by 6 bases; unmatched bases: 5. The CDR3 covers 15 residues. The CDR3: CASRPRTSGAGELFF. CDR3 in DNA: TGTGCCAGCAGACCCAGGACTAGCGGGGCCGGGGAGCTGTTTTTT.

As DNA, the CDR3 is TGTGCCAGCAGTTGGGATCGACAGGGGCTCTATGGCTACACCTTC. Amino acid sequence: CASSWDRQGLYGYTF. This chain links TRBV6-2 or TRBV6-3 with TRBJ1-2; 8 nucleotides align to TRBD1. The CDR3 is made up of 15 amino acids. The V segment lost 4 bases and the J segment 4 bases; nucleotides outside the gene matches: 8. Per germline, CDR1 MNHEY and CDR2 SVGEGT.

The genes are TRBV7-9 and TRBJ1-2, with 7 bases lining up with TRBD1. The germline gives CDR1 SEHNR, CDR2 FQNEAQ (reference sequence). CDR3 size: 16 residues. Losses at the gene ends were 5 bases for V and 8 bases for J; bases not matched to a gene: 17. Written as DNA, the CDR3 is TGTGCCAGCAGCCTCCAGGCCTCGACAGGGAGGGACGGCTACACCTTC. Translation gives CASSLQASTGRDGYTF.

As to this clonotype: Its ends do not fully match the called genes, so a read error is possible. V gene TRBV7-2 combines with J gene TRBJ2-5; 9 bases are a match to TRBD1. The germline gives CDR1 SGHTA, CDR2 FQGNSA. This CDR3 has 13 residues. As DNA, the CDR3 is TGTGCCAGCAGCGTGGGACAGGGTGATGGCGGTTTCTTC. Residues: CASSVGQGDGGFF.

The rearrangement links TRBV11-3 to TRBJ2-3; D unclear. The CDR3 loop spans 14 amino acids. V was shortened by 1 base and J by 2 bases, with 7 bases between the two germline ends. Germline CDR1 reads SGHNT; CDR2 reads YENEEA. CDR3 nucleotides: TGTGCCAGCAGCTTAGCCCCAAACACAGATACGCAGTATTTT. The encoded protein is CASSLAPNTDTQYF.

The chain has TRBV12-3 or TRBV12-4 and TRBJ2-5, with TRBD2 matching over 8 bases. The CDR3 loop spans 16 amino acids. J lost 5 bases, V lost 4 bases, and 12 bases had no gene match. The CDR3 DNA follows: TGTGCCAGCAGTTCCCCGGGAGGGCCAGCCCGGGAGACCCAGTACTTC. Its translation: CASSSPGGPARETQYF.

This clonotype has only a few counts. With a much larger clone just one base away, this may be a read error. V and J are TRBV7-7 and TRBJ2-6; D might be TRBD1 or TRBD2, each matching 5 bases. In germline, CDR1 is SSHAT, CDR2 FNYEAQ (reference sequence). This CDR3 is built from 18 residues. CDR3 bases: TGTGCTAGCAGCCTCCCCCGTCCGGGGCTACCTGGGGCCAACGTCCTGACTTTC. Its translation: CASSLPRPGLPGANVLTF.

The CDR3, as DNA: TGTGCCATCGGGGGGACTAGCGGCCAAAAGCATTTT. Its translation is CAIGGTSGQKHF. The chain links TRBV2 to TRBJ1-5, with D perhaps matching TRBD1 (5 bases). This CDR3 is built from 12 residues. CDR1 is SNHLY, CDR2 FYNNEI, per germline. The V end lost 10 bases, the J end lost 14 bases, and 21 bases lay between the germline ends.

There are a few counts of this clonotype. CDR3 coding DNA: TGCGCCAGCAGTGTTTCAGGGGGCAACTACAATGAGCAGTTCTTC. The encoded protein is CASSVSGGNYNEQFF. V gene TRBV10-1 combines with J gene TRBJ2-1; TRBD1 matches 8 bases. Germline V gene lookup returns CDR1 WNHNN and CDR2 SYGVQD (reference sequence). CDR3 length equals 15 residues. The V segment lost 4 bases and the J segment 3 bases; nucleotides outside the gene matches: 5.